Included here is one T cell receptor beta chain sequence, with context. This entry comes from a study of blood T cell repertoires in COVID-19. The overall study: Sites in the United States, Italy and Spain provided acute and convalescent COVID-19 samples. The analysed material was cDNA or gDNA that came from T cells, B-cell-depleted T cells, or PBMCs.

Libraries were prepared by immunoSEQ multiplex PCR; TCRdb keeps only in-frame clonotypes and omits some of them. The data show 180,000 or so clones, around four fifths seen once. Trimming cost V 6 bases and J 6 bases; bases outside gene matches: 12. Per the germline V gene, CDR1 is SQVTM and CDR2 is ANQGSEA. The CDR3 contains 14 residues. V usage is TRBV29-1 and J usage is TRBJ2-7; 9 nucleotides align to TRBD2. This TCR came from a man in his forties who had recovered from COVID-19. The sequenced material came from peripheral blood. Written as DNA, the CDR3 is TGCAGCGTGGCGGGAGGGCAGGGTGCCGGCGAGCAGTACTTC. Translated: CSVAGGQGAGEQYF.